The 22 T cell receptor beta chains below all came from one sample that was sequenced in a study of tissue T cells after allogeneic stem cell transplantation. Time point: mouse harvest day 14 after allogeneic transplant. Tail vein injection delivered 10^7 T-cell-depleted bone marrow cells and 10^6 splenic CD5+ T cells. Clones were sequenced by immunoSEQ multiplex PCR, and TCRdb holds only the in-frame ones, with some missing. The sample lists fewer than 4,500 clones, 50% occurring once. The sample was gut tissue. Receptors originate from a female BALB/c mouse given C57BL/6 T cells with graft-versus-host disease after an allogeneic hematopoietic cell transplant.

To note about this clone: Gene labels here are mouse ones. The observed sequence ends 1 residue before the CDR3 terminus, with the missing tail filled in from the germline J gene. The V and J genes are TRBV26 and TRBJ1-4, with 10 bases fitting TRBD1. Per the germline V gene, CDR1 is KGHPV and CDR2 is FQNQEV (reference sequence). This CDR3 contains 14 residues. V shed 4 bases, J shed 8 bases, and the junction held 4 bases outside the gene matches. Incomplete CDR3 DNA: TGTGCCAGCAGTCCGACAGGGGGCAAGGAAAGATTATTT. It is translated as CASSPTGGKERLF. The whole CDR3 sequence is CASSPTGGKERLFF.

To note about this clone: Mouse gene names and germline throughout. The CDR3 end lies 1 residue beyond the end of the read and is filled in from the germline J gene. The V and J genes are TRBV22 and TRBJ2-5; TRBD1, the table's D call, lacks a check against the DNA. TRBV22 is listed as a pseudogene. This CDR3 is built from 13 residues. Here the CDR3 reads CASSCRGGDTQYF. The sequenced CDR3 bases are TGTGCCAGCAGTTGTAGGGGAGGAGACACCCAGTAC.

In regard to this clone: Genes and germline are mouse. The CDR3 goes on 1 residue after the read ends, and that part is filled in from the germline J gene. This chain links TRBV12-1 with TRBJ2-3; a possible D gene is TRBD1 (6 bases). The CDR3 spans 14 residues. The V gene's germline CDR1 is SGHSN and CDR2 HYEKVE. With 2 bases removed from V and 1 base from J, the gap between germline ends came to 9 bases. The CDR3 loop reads CASSPQGGAETLYF. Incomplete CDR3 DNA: TGTGCCAGCTCTCCACAGGGTGGTGCAGAAACGCTGTAT.

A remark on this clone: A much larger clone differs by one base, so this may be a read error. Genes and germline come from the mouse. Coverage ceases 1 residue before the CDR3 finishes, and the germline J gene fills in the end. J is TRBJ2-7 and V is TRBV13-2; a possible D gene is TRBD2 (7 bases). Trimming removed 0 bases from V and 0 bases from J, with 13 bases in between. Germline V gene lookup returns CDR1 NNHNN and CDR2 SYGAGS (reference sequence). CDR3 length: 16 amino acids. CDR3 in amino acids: CASGDARGADSYEQYF. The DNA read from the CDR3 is TGTGCCAGCGGTGATGCACGGGGGGCCGACTCCTATGAACAGTAC.

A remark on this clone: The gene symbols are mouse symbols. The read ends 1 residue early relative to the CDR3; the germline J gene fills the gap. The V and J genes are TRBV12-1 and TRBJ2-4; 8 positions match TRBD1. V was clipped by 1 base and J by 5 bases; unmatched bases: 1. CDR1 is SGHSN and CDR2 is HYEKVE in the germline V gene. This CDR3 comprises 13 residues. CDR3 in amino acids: CASSLDRGNTLYF. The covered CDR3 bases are TGTGCCAGCTCTCTTGACAGGGGAAACACCTTGTAC.

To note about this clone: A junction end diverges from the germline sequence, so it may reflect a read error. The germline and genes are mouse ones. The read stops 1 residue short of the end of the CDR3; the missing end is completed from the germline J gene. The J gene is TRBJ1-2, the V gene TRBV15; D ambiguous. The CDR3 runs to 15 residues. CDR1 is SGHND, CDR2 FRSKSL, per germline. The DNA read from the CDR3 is TGTGCAAGCAGCTTAGATCGAGGCATAAACTCCGACTACACC. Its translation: CASSLDRGINSDYT. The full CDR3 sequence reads CASSLDRGINSDYTF.

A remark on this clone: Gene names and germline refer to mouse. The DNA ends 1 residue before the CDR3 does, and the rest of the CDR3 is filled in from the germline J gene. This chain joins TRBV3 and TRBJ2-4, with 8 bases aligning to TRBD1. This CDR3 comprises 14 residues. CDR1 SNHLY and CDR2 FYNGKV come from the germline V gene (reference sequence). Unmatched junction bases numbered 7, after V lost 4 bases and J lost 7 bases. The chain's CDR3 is CASSSQGAEDTLYF. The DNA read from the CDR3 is TGTGCCAGCAGCTCCCAGGGGGCGGAGGACACCTTGTAC.

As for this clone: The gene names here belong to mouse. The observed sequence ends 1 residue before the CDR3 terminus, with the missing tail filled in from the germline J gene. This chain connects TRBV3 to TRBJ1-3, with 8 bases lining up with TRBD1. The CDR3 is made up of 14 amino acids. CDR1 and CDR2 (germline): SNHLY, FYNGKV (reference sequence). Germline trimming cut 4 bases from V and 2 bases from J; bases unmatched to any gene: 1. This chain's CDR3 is CASSSQGAGNTLYF. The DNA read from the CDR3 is TGTGCCAGCAGCTCACAGGGGGCTGGAAATACGCTCTAT.

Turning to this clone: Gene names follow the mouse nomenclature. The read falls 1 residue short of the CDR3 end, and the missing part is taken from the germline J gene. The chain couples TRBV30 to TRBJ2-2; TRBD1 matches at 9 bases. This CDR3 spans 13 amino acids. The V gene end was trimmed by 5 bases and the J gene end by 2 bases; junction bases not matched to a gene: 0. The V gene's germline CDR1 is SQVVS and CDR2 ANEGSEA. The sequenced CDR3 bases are TGTAGTTCTGGGACAGGGAACACCGGGCAGCTCTAC. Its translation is CSSGTGNTGQLY. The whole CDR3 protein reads CSSGTGNTGQLYF. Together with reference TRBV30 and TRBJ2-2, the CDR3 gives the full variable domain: SVLLYQKPNRDICQSGTSLKIQCVADSQVVSMFWYQQFQEQSLMLMATANEGSEATYESGFTKDKFPISRPNLTFSTLTVNNARPGDSSIYFCSSGTGNTGQLYFGEGSKLTVL.

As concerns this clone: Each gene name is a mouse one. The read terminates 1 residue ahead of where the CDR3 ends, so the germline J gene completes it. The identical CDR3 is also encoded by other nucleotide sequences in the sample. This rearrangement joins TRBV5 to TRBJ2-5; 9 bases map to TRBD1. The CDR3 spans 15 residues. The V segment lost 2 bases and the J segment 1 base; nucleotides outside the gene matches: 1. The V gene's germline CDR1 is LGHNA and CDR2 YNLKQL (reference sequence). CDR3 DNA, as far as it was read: TGTGCCAGCAGCCAAAGACAGGGGGACCAAGACACCCAGTAC. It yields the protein CASSQRQGDQDTQY. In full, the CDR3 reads CASSQRQGDQDTQYF.

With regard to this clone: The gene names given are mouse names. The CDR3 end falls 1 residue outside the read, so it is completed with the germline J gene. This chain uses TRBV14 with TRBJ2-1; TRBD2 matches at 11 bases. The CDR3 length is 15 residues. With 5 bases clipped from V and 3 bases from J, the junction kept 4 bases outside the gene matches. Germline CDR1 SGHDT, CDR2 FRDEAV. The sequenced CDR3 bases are TGTGCCAGCAGCCCTGACTGGGGGGGCTATGCTGAGCAGTTC. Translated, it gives CASSPDWGGYAEQF. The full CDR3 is CASSPDWGGYAEQFF.

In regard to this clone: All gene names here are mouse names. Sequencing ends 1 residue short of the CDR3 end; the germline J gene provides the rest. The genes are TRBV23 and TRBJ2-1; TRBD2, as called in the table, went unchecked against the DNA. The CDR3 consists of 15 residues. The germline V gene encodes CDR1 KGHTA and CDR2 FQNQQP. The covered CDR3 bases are TGCTCCAGCAGTCAATCCAACTGGGGTTATGCTGAGCAGTTC. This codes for CSSSQSNWGYAEQF. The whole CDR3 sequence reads CSSSQSNWGYAEQFF.

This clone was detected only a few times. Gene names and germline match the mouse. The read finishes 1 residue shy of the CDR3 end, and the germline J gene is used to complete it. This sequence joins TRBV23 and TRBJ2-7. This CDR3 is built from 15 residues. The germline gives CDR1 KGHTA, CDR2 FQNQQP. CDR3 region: CSSSQSEGRTYEQYF. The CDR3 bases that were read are TGCTCCAGCAGTCAATCGGAGGGCAGAACCTATGAACAGTAC.

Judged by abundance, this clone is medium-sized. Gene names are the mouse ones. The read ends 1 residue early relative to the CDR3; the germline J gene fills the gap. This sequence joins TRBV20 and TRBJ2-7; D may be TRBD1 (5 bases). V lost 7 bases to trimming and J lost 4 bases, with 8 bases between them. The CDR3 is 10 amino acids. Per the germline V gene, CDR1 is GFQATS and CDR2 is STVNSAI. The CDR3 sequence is CGDQGYEQYF. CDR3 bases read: TGTGGTGACCAGGGATATGAACAGTAC.

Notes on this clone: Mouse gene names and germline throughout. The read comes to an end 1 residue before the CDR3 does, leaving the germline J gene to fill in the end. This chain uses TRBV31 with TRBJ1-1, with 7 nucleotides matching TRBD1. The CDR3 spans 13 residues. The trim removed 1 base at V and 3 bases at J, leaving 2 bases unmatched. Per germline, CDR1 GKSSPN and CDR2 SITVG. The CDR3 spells CAWSQGADTEVFF. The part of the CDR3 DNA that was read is TGTGCCTGGAGTCAGGGGGCGGACACAGAAGTCTTC.

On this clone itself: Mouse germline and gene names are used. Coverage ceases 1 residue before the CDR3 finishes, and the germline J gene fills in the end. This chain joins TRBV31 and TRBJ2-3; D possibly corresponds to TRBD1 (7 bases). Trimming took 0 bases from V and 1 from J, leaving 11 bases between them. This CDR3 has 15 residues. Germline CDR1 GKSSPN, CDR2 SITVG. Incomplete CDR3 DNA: TGTGCCTGGAGTCTAGTAGGGGGCGGTGCAGAAACGCTGTAT. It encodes CAWSLVGGGAETLY. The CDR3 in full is CAWSLVGGGAETLYF.

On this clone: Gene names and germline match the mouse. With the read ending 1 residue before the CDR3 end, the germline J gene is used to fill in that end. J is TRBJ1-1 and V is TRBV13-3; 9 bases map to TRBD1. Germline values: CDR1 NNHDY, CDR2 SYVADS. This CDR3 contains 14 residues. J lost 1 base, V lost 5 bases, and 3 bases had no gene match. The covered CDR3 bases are TGTGCCAGCAGGGACAGGGGCAGAAACACAGAAGTCTTC. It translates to CASRDRGRNTEVF. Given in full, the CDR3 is CASRDRGRNTEVFF.

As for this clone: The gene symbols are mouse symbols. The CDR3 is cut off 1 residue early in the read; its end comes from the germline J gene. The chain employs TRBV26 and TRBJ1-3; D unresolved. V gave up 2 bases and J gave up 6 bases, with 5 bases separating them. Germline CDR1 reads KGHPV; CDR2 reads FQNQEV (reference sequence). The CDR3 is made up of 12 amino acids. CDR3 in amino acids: CASSLTENTLYF. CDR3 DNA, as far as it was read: TGTGCCAGCAGTCTGACAGAAAATACGCTCTAT.

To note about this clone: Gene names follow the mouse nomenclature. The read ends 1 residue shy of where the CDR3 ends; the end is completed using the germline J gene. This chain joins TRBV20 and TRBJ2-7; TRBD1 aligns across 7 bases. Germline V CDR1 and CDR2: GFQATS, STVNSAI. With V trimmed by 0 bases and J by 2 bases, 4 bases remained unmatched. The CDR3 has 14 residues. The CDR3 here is CGAREGDRTYEQYF. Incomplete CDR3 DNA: TGTGGTGCTAGGGAAGGGGACAGAACCTATGAACAGTAC.

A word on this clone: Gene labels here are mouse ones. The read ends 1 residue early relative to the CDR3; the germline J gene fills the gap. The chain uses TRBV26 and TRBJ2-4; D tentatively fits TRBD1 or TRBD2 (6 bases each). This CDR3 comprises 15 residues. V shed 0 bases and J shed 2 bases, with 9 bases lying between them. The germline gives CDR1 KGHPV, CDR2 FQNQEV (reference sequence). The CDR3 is CASSLSGGVQNTLYF. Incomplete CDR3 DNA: TGTGCCAGCAGTCTGTCTGGGGGCGTTCAAAACACCTTGTAC.

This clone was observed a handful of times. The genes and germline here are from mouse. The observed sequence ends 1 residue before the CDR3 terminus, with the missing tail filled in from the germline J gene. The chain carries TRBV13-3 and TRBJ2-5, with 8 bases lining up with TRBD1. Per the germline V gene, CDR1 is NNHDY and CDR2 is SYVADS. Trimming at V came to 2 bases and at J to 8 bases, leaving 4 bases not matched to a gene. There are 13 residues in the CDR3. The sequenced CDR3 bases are TGTGCCAGCAGTGACAGGGGGCGCGGCACCCAGTAC. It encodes CASSDRGRGTQY. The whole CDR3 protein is CASSDRGRGTQYF.

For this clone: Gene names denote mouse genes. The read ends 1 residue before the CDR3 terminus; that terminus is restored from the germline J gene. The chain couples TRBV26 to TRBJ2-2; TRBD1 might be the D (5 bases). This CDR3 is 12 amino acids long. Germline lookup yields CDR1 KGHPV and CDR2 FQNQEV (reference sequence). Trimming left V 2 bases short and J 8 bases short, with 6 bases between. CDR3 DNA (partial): TGTGCCAGCAGTCTGCACAGGGGGCAGCTCTAC. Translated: CASSLHRGQLY. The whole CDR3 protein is CASSLHRGQLYF.